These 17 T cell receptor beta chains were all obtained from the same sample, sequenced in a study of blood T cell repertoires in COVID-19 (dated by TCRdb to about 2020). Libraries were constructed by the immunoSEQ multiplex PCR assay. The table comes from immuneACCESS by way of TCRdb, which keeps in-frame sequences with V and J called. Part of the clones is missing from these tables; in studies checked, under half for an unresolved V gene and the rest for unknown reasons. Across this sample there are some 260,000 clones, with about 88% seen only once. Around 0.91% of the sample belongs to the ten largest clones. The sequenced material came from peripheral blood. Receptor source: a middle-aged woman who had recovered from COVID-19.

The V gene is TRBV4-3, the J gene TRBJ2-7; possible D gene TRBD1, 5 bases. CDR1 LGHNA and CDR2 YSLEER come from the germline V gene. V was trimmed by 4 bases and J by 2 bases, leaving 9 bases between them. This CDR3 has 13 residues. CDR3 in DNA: TGCGCCAGCAGCCTGGACATCCCCTACGAGCAGTACTTC. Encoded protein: CASSLDIPYEQYF.

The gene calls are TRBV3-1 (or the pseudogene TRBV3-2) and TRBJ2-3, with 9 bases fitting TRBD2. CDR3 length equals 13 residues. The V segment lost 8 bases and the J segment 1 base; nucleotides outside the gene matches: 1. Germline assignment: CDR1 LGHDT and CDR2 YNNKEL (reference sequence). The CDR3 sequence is CASRTSGTDTQYF. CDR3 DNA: TGTGCCAGCCGGACTAGCGGCACAGATACGCAGTATTTT.

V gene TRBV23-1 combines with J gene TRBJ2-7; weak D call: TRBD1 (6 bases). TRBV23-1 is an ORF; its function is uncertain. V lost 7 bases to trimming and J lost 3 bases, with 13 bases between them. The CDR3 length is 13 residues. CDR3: CASIPGQDYEQYF. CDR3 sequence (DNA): TGCGCCAGCATTCCGGGACAAGACTACGAGCAGTACTTC.

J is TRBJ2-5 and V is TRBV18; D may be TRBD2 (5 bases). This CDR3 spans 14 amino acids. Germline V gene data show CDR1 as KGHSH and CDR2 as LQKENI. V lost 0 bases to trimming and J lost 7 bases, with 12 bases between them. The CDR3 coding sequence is TGTGCCAGCTCACCACCACCGGACTTCGGGACCCAGTACTTC. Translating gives CASSPPPDFGTQYF.

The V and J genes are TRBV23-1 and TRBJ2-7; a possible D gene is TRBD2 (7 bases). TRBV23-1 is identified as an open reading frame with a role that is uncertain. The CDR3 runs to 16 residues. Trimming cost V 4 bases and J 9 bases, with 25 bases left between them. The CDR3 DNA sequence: TGCGCCAGCAGTCCCGGGGGCCCAGGAGCCCCGGGGGGGCAGTACGTC. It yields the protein CASSPGGPGAPGGQYV.

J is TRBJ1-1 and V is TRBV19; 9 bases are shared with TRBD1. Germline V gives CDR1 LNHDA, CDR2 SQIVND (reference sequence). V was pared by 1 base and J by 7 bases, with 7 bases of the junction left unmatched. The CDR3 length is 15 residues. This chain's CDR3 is CASSIGGTGKGEAFF. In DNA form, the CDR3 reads TGTGCCAGTAGTATAGGCGGGACAGGGAAGGGTGAAGCTTTCTTT.

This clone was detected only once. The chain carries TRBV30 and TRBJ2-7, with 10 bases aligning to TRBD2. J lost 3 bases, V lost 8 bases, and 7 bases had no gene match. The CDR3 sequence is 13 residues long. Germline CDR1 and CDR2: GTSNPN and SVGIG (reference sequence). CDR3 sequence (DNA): TGTGCCGGACGGACTAGCGGAGGCTACGAGCAGTACTTC. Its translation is CAGRTSGGYEQYF.

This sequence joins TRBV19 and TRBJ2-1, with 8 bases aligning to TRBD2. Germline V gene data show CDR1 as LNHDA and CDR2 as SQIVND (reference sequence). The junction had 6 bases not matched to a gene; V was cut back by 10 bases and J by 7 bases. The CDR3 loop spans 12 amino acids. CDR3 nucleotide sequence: TGTGCCACCCGGGGGGGGGCGAATGAGCAGTTCTTC. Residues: CATRGGANEQFF.

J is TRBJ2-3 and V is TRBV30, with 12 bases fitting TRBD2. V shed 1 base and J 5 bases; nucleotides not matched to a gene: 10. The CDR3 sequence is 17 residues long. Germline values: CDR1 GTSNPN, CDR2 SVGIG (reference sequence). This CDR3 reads CAWSEGLAGPGGDTQYF. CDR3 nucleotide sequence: TGTGCCTGGAGTGAGGGACTAGCGGGTCCCGGGGGAGATACGCAGTATTTT.

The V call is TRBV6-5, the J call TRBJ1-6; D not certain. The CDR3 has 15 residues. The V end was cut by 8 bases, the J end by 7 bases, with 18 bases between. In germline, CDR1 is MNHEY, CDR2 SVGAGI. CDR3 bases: TGTGCCAGCCCCCCTCCGGGCCCGGGGAATTCACCCCTCCACTTT. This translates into CASPPPGPGNSPLHF.

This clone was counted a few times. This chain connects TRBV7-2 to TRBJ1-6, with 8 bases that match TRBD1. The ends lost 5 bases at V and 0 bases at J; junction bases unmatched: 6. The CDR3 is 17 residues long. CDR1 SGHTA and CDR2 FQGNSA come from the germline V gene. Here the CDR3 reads CASSPGQGRSYNSPLHF. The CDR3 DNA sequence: TGTGCCAGCAGCCCCGGACAGGGCCGCTCCTATAATTCACCCCTCCACTTT.

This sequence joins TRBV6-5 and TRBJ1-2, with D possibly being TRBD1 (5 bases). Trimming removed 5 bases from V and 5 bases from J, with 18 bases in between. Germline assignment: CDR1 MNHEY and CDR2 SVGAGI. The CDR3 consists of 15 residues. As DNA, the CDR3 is TGTGCCAGCAGTACCCAGGGAAGCGGGATATATGGCTACACCTTC. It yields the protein CASSTQGSGIYGYTF.

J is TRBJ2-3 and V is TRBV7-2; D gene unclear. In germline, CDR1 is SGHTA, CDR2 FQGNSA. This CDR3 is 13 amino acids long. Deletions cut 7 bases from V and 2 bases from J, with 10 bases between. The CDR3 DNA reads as TGTGCCAGCAATAGCAGCCCCACAGATACGCAGTATTTT. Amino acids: CASNSSPTDTQYF.

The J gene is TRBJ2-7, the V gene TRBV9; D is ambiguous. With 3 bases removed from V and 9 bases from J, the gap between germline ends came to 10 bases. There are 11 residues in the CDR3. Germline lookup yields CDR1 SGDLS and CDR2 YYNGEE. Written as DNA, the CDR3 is TGTGCCAGCAGCGACGACTCGGCGCAGTACTTC. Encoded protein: CASSDDSAQYF.

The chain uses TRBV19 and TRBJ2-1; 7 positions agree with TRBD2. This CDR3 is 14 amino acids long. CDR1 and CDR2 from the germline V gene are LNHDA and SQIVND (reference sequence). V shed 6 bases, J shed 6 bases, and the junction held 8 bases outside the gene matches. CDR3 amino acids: CASSRAGAPNEQFF. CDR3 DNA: TGTGCCAGTAGCCGGGCGGGAGCCCCCAATGAGCAGTTCTTC.

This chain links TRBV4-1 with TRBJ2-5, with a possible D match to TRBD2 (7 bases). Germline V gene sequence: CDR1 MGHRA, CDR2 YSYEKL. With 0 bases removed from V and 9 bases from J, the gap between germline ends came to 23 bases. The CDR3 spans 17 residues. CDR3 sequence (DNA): TGCGCCAGCAGCCAAGAGGGGGGGGGCACCCGGTGGGTGTCCCAGTACTTC. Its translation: CASSQEGGGTRWVSQYF.

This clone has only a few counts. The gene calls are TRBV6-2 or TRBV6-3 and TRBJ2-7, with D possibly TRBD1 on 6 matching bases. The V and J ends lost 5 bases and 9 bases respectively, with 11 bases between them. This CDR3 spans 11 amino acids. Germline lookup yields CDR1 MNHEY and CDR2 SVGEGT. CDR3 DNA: TGTGCCAGCAGTCAGGGGTTGGGGCAGTACTTC. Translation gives CASSQGLGQYF.